The 30 T cell receptor beta chains below were found in one sample sequenced in a study of blood T cell repertoires in COVID-19. Sequencing used immunoSEQ multiplex PCR; TCRdb keeps in-frame clones, though not all of them. The repertoire holds around 170,000 clones, with roughly 90% as singletons. Input material: peripheral blood. The receptors come from a woman in her seventies with acute or convalescent COVID-19.

This clone was detected only a few times. The chain links TRBV29-1 to TRBJ1-2; possible D gene TRBD1, 6 bases. Germline CDR1 and CDR2: SQVTM and ANQGSEA. This CDR3 has 13 amino acids. The germline V and J ends were trimmed by 5 bases and 1 base, with 11 bases remaining between them. The CDR3 sequence is CSVSGTSNYGYTF. The CDR3 DNA reads as TGCAGCGTTTCCGGGACAAGTAACTATGGCTACACCTTC.

The V gene is TRBV7-2, the J gene TRBJ1-6; 10 positions match TRBD1. CDR3 length equals 16 residues. After removal of 5 bases from V and 7 bases from J, the junction contained 8 bases not matched to a gene. Germline CDR1 SGHTA, CDR2 FQGNSA. CDR3: CASSPGTGAHNSPLHF. In nucleotides, the CDR3 is TGTGCCAGCAGCCCAGGGACAGGGGCACACAATTCACCCCTCCACTTT.

V is TRBV2 and J is TRBJ2-3; 15 bases are shared with TRBD2. Trimming took 3 bases from V and 2 from J; bases not matched to a gene: 9. The germline CDR1 and CDR2 sequences are SNHLY and FYNNEI. The CDR3 totals 19 residues. CDR3 loop: CASSEGLAGGQETTDTQYF. The CDR3 coding sequence is TGTGCCAGCAGTGAGGGACTAGCGGGGGGTCAGGAAACCACAGATACGCAGTATTTT.

This clone was detected once. This sequence joins TRBV18 and TRBJ2-2; D not resolved. Per germline, CDR1 KGHSH and CDR2 LQKENI. Trimming took off 2 bases at V and 0 bases at J, with 10 bases between the two ends. The CDR3 has 16 amino acids. The CDR3 nucleotides read TGTGCCAGCTCACCATCTAGGCTAACGAACACCGGGGAGCTGTTTTTT. This encodes CASSPSRLTNTGELFF.

V and J are TRBV6-5 and TRBJ1-4, with TRBD1 matching 10 bases. CDR3 length: 14 amino acids. The J segment lost 8 bases and the V segment lost 7 bases, leaving 7 bases of the junction unmatched. Germline CDR1 and CDR2: MNHEY and SVGAGI. The CDR3 nucleotides are TGTGCCAGCACTCGACAGGGGGCCGAAGAAAAACTGTTTTTT. Protein product: CASTRQGAEEKLFF.

The genes are TRBV28 and TRBJ1-1; D remains unclear. Trimming stripped 6 bases from V and 1 base from J, with 12 bases between. This CDR3 region has 14 residues. The V gene's germline CDR1 is MDHEN and CDR2 SYDVKM. The CDR3 DNA is TGTGCCAGCAGCGAAACCCGGAGGAACACTGAAGCTTTCTTT. Amino acid sequence: CASSETRRNTEAFF. Full variable domain (remainder filled in from reference TRBV28 and TRBJ1-1): DVKVTQSSRYLVKRTGEKVFLECVQDMDHENMFWYRQDPGLGLRLIYFSYDVKMKEKGDIPEGYSVSREKKERFSLILESASTNQTSMYLCASSETRRNTEAFFGQGTRLTVV.

CDR3 loop: CASSQDRSETQYF. DNA of the CDR3: TGTGCCAGCAGCCAAGATAGGAGCGAGACCCAGTACTTC. The rearrangement joins TRBV4-2 to TRBJ2-5; the D is unclear. The CDR3 length is 13 residues. Trimming stripped 0 bases from V and 5 bases from J, with 7 bases between. Per the germline V gene, CDR1 is LGHNA and CDR2 is YNFKEQ.

J is TRBJ1-2 and V is TRBV18; 8 bases align to TRBD1. The CDR3 contains 15 residues. The germline CDR1 and CDR2 sequences are KGHSH and LQKENI. The V and J ends lost 3 bases and 4 bases, in that order; junction bases with no gene match: 7. Here the CDR3 reads CASSPSGQGGYGYTF. CDR3 DNA sequence: TGTGCCAGCTCACCTTCAGGACAGGGAGGCTATGGCTACACCTTC.

The gene calls are TRBV15 and TRBJ2-5; the D gene is possibly TRBD2 (6 bases). With 2 bases removed from V and 5 bases from J, the gap between germline ends came to 15 bases. Germline-derived CDR1 and CDR2 are LNHNV and YYDKDF (reference sequence). The CDR3 totals 15 residues. CDR3 protein: CATSRSRLERETQYF. DNA for the CDR3: TGTGCCACCAGCAGATCAAGACTAGAGAGGGAGACCCAGTACTTC.

The genes are TRBV19 and TRBJ1-1; D perhaps matches TRBD1 (6 bases). Trimming shortened V by 3 bases and J by 8 bases, and 13 bases separated the two germline ends. Germline V gene sequence: CDR1 LNHDA, CDR2 SQIVND (reference sequence). The CDR3 covers 13 residues. The CDR3 is CASSIRGGPEAFF. Written as DNA, the CDR3 is TGTGCCAGTAGTATCCGGGGGGGGCCCGAAGCTTTCTTT.

V gene TRBV9 combines with J gene TRBJ1-2; 8 positions match TRBD1. With 7 bases clipped from V and 5 bases from J, the junction kept 10 bases outside the gene matches. This CDR3 is 14 amino acids long. Germline CDR1 SGDLS, CDR2 YYNGEE. CDR3 sequence reads: CASSSTDRGYGYTF. The DNA of the CDR3 is TGTGCCAGCTCCTCTACCGACAGGGGATATGGCTACACCTTC.

The chain uses TRBV4-2 and TRBJ1-1; no clear D gene. Trimming cost V 4 bases and J 2 bases, with 17 bases left between them. The CDR3 runs to 16 residues. Looked up from germline, CDR1 is LGHNA and CDR2 is YNFKEQ. The CDR3 sequence is CASSPQDRDPNTEAFF. The DNA for the CDR3 is TGTGCCAGCAGCCCACAAGATCGGGATCCCAACACTGAAGCTTTCTTT.

In this sample, this clone turned up once. J is TRBJ2-3 and V is TRBV18; D perhaps matches TRBD2 (5 bases). This CDR3 comprises 15 residues. V gave up 3 bases and J gave up 6 bases, with 16 bases separating them. Per the germline V gene, CDR1 is KGHSH and CDR2 is LQKENI. The CDR3 sequence is CASSPTSPPGDTQYF. CDR3 nucleotides: TGTGCCAGCTCACCTACTAGTCCCCCGGGGGATACGCAGTATTTT.

The chain's CDR3 is CASSWTSGKYNEQFF. DNA of the CDR3: TGTGCCAGCAGCTGGACTAGCGGGAAGTACAATGAGCAGTTCTTC. The rearrangement uses TRBV7-6 and TRBJ2-1; 12 nucleotides agree with TRBD2. Unmatched junction bases numbered 2, after V lost 4 bases and J lost 4 bases. The CDR3 is 15 amino acids. Germline V gene sequence: CDR1 SGHVS, CDR2 FNYEAQ.

This rearrangement joins TRBV5-1 to TRBJ2-5, with 8 bases identical to TRBD1. Losses at the gene ends were 4 bases for V and 9 bases for J; bases not matched to a gene: 14. The CDR3 is 15 amino acids. The germline gives CDR1 SGHRS, CDR2 YFSETQ. The CDR3 DNA reads TGCGCCAGCAGCCCATGGACAGGGTCCGGGGTGTCCCAGTACTTC. Encoded protein: CASSPWTGSGVSQYF.

This clone has only a few counts. The gene calls are TRBV2 and TRBJ2-1, with 7 bases aligning to TRBD1. The trim removed 8 bases at V and 4 bases at J, leaving 5 bases unmatched. This CDR3 contains 13 residues. Germline assignment: CDR1 SNHLY and CDR2 FYNNEI. The CDR3 region has the DNA TGTGCCAGCGACAGGGATGGGTACAATGAGCAGTTCTTC. As protein: CASDRDGYNEQFF.

The gene calls are TRBV6-5 and TRBJ1-1, with D hard to call. Trimming shortened V by 5 bases and J by 1 base, and 8 bases separated the two germline ends. The CDR3 has 13 amino acids. The germline gives CDR1 MNHEY, CDR2 SVGAGI. CDR3 DNA: TGTGCCAGCAGTACATCAAAGAACACTGAAGCTTTCTTT. This gives the protein CASSTSKNTEAFF.

This clone was observed a handful of times. The rearrangement uses TRBV18 and TRBJ2-3; a possible D gene is TRBD2 (6 bases). CDR3 length: 18 amino acids. V lost 0 bases, J lost 2 bases, and 18 bases lay in between. In germline, CDR1 is KGHSH, CDR2 LQKENI. The CDR3 DNA is TGTGCCAGCTCACCACCGGGGAGGCCGCAATTAAACACAGATACGCAGTATTTT. It encodes CASSPPGRPQLNTDTQYF.

The chain has TRBV30 and TRBJ1-2; D ambiguous. The CDR3 loop spans 14 amino acids. The germline V gene has CDR1 GTSNPN and CDR2 SVGIG (reference sequence). With 1 base removed from V and 0 bases from J, the gap between germline ends came to 9 bases. CDR3 loop: CAWSGALSNYGYTF. CDR3 DNA sequence: TGTGCCTGGAGTGGGGCATTATCTAACTATGGCTACACCTTC.

The V call is TRBV10-3, the J call TRBJ1-2; TRBD1 matches 9 bases. CDR1 ENHRY and CDR2 SYGVKD come from the germline V gene. CDR3 length: 16 amino acids. V was clipped by 0 bases and J by 8 bases; unmatched bases: 10. For the CDR3, the DNA is TGTGCCATCAGTGAGTCCATGGAACAGGGGGCGCGAGGCTACACCTTC. Translation: CAISESMEQGARGYTF.

This clone turned up a few times. This chain joins TRBV19 and TRBJ1-2; D is unresolved. The V gene lost 5 bases and the J gene lost 4 bases, with 14 bases spanning the gap. Germline V gene sequence: CDR1 LNHDA, CDR2 SQIVND (reference sequence). The CDR3 is made up of 14 amino acids. The CDR3 sequence is CASSSSSSGYGYTF. The CDR3 DNA reads TGTGCCAGTAGTTCGTCCTCATCGGGCTATGGCTACACCTTC.

The chain joins TRBV5-1 to TRBJ1-2; no clear D gene. The CDR3 has 14 amino acids. The germline gives CDR1 SGHRS, CDR2 YFSETQ. Trimming removed 5 bases at V and 4 bases at J, with 15 bases between. The CDR3 reads CASRPVTESYGYTF. The CDR3, as DNA: TGCGCCAGCAGGCCCGTGACTGAGAGCTATGGCTACACCTTC.

J is TRBJ1-2 and V is TRBV2; 7 bases fit TRBD1. Germline CDR1 is SNHLY and CDR2 is FYNNEI. This CDR3 has 14 residues. V trimming: 5 bases; J trimming: 4 bases; junction bases outside the gene matches: 7. Here the CDR3 reads CASSLGGAVYGYTF. Written as DNA, the CDR3 is TGTGCCAGCAGTCTAGGGGGCGCCGTCTATGGCTACACCTTC.

The V gene is TRBV7-9, the J gene TRBJ2-5; 7 bases map to TRBD1. The CDR3 runs 15 residues. V was clipped by 2 bases and J by 5 bases; unmatched bases: 8. Looked up from germline, CDR1 is SEHNR and CDR2 is FQNEAQ (reference sequence). For the CDR3, the DNA is TGTGCCAGCAGCTTAATCTCGGGACAGAAGGAGACCCAGTACTTC. Translated, it gives CASSLISGQKETQYF.

The chain links TRBV7-8 to TRBJ2-1, with 14 bases aligning to TRBD2. The trim removed 5 bases at V and 5 bases at J, leaving 5 bases unmatched. The CDR3 is made up of 16 amino acids. Germline loops: CDR1 SGHVS, CDR2 FQNEAQ. Written as DNA, the CDR3 is TGTGCCAGCAGCCTGGGACTAGCGGGAGTTAACAATGAGCAGTTCTTC. Its protein product is CASSLGLAGVNNEQFF.

The genes are TRBV11-1 and TRBJ2-1; tentative D call: TRBD1 (6 bases). V lost 5 bases to trimming and J lost 3 bases, with 11 bases between them. This CDR3 is 14 amino acids long. Germline values: CDR1 SGHAT, CDR2 FQDESV (reference sequence). CDR3 bases: TGTGCCAGCAGCCAGGGGCCCAACTACAATGAGCAGTTCTTC. Encoded protein: CASSQGPNYNEQFF.

The V and J genes are TRBV24-1 and TRBJ2-3; D not certain. The CDR3 is made up of 13 amino acids. The germline CDR1 and CDR2 sequences are KGHDR and SFDVKD. V was cut by 3 bases and J by 11 bases, with 14 bases left in between. The CDR3 DNA follows: TGTGCCACCAGTGATCAAGACACGGAAGGGCAGTATTTT. Protein sequence: CATSDQDTEGQYF.

The chain links TRBV4-2 to TRBJ2-2; possibly TRBD2 for D (6 bases). V lost 1 base to trimming and J lost 6 bases, with 6 bases between them. CDR1 LGHNA and CDR2 YNFKEQ come from the germline V gene. The CDR3 runs to 13 residues. DNA for the CDR3: TGTGCCAGCAGCCAAGTAGCGGCCGGGGAGCTGTTTTTT. Translating gives CASSQVAAGELFF.

This rearrangement joins TRBV7-9 to TRBJ2-1, with 13 positions matching TRBD2. The CDR3 has 15 amino acids. CDR1 and CDR2 (germline): SEHNR, FQNEAQ (reference sequence). V lost 5 bases and J lost 6; bases outside the gene matches: 4. The CDR3 nucleotides are TGTGCCAGCAGCAAGGGACTAGCGGGACCCAATGAGCAGTTCTTC. Its translation: CASSKGLAGPNEQFF.

This clone was seen a single time. The chain has TRBV9 and TRBJ2-1; TRBD2 matches at 7 bases. The CDR3 extends over 14 amino acids. Germline lookup yields CDR1 SGDLS and CDR2 YYNGEE. Trimming cost V 4 bases and J 5 bases; bases outside gene matches: 6. The CDR3 nucleotides are TGTGCCAGCAGCCCGGGACTAACTAACAATGAGCAGTTCTTC. It yields the protein CASSPGLTNNEQFF.